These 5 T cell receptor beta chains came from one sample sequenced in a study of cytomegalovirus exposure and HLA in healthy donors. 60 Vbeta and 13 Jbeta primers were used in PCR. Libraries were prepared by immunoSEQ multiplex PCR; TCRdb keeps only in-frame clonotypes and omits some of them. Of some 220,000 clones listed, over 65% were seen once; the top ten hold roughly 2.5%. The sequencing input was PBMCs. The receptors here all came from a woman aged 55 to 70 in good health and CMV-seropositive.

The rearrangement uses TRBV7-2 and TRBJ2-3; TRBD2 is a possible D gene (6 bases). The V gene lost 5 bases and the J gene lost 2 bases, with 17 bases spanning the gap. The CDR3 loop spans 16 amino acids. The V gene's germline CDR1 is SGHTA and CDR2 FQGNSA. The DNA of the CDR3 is TGTGCCAGCAGCCATGCCGGGACTCGCAACACAGATACGCAGTATTTT. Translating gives CASSHAGTRNTDTQYF.

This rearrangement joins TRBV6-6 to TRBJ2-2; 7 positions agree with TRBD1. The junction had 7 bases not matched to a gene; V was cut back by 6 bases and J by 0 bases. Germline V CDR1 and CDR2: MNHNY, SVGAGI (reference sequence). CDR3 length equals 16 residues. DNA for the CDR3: TGTGCCAGCAGGCCACAGGGGCAGACGAACACCGGGGAGCTGTTTTTT. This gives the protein CASRPQGQTNTGELFF.

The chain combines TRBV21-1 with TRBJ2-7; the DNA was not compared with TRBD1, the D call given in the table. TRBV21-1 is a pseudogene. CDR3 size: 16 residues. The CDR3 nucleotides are TGTGCCAGCAGCAAATCTCAACAGGAGCTTCCCTACGAGCAGTACTTC. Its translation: CASSKSQQELPYEQYF.

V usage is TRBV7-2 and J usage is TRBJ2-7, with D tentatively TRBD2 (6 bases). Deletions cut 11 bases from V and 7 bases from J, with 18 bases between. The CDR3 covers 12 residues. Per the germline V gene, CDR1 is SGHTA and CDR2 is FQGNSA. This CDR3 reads CAGRGVSGEQYF. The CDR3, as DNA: TGTGCCGGCCGCGGGGTCAGCGGGGAGCAGTACTTC.

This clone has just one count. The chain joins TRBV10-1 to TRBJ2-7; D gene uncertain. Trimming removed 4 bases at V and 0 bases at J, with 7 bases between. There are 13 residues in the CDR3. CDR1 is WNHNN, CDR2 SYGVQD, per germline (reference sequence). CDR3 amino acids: CASSGRSSYEQYF. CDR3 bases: TGCGCCAGCAGTGGTAGGAGCTCCTACGAGCAGTACTTC.